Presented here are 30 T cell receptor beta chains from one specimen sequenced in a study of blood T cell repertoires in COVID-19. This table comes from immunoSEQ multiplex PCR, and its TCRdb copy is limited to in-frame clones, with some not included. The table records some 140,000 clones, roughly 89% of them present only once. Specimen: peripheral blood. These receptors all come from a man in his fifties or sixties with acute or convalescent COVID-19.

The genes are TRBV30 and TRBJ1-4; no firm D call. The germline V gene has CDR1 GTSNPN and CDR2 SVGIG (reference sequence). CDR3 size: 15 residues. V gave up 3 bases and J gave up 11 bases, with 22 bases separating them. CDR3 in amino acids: CAWSFGWGALSKLFF. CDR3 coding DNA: TGTGCCTGGAGCTTTGGCTGGGGAGCCCTCTCCAAACTGTTTTTT.

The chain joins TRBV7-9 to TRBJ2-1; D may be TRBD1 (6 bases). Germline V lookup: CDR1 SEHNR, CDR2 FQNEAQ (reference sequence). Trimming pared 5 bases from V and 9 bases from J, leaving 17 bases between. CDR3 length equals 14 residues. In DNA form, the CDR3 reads TGTGCCAGCAGCCTAGACACAGGGTTCGGTGAGCAGTTCTTC. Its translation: CASSLDTGFGEQFF.

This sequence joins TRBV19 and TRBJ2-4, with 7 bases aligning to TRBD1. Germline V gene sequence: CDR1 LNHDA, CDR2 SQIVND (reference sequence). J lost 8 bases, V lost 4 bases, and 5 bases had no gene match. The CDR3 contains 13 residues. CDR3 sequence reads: CASSNRQGDIQYF. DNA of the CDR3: TGTGCCAGTAGTAATAGGCAGGGGGACATTCAGTACTTC. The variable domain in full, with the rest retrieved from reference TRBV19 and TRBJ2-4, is DGGITQSPKYLFRKEGQNVTLSCEQNLNHDAMYWYRQDPGQGLRLIYYSQIVNDFQKGDIAEGYSVSREKKESFPLTVTSAQKNPTAFYLCASSNRQGDIQYFGAGTRLSVL.

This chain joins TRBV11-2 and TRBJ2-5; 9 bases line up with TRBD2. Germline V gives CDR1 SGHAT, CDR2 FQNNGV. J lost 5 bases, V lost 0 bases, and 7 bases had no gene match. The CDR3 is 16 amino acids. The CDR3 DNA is TGTGCCAGCAGCTTAGATGGGCGGGGGGGCTCGGAGACCCAGTACTTC. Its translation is CASSLDGRGGSETQYF.

CDR3 region: CASSLDPTGGAYEQYF. CDR3 DNA sequence: TGTGCCAGCAGCTTAGATCCGACAGGGGGGGCCTACGAGCAGTACTTC. The rearrangement uses TRBV7-8 and TRBJ2-7; 9 bases are a match to TRBD1. Germline V gene data show CDR1 as SGHVS and CDR2 as FQNEAQ. This CDR3 is built from 16 residues. J gave up 2 bases and V 1 base, and 6 bases lay outside the gene matches.

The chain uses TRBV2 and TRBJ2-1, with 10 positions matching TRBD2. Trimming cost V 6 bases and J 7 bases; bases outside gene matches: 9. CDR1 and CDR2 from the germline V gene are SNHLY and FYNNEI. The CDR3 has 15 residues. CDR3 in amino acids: CASRSLAGSGNEQFF. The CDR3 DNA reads TGTGCCAGCAGATCACTAGCGGGATCTGGAAATGAGCAGTTCTTC. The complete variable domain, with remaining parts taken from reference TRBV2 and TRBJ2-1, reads EPEVTQTPSHQVTQMGQEVILRCVPISNHLYFYWYRQILGQKVEFLVSFYNNEISEKSEIFDDQFSVERPDGSNFTLKIRSTKLEDSAMYFCASRSLAGSGNEQFFGPGTRLTVL.

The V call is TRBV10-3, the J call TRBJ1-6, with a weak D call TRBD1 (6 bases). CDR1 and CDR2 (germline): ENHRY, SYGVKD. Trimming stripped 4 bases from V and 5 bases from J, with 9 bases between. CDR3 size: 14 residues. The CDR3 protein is CAISAGQNNSPLHF. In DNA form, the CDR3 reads TGTGCCATCAGTGCCGGACAGAATAATTCACCCCTCCACTTT.

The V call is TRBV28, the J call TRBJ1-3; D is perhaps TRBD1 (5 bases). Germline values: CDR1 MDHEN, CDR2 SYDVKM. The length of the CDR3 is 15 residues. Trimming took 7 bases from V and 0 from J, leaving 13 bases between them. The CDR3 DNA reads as TGTGCCAGCAAGACCACAGGAGACTCTGGAAACACCATATATTTT. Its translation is CASKTTGDSGNTIYF.

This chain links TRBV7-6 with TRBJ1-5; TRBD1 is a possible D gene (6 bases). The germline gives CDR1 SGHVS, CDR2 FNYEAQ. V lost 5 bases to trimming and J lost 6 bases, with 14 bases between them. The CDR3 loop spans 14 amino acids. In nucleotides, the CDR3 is TGTGCCAGCAGCGGCAGGGGTGCAATTCAGCCCCAGCATTTT. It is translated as CASSGRGAIQPQHF.

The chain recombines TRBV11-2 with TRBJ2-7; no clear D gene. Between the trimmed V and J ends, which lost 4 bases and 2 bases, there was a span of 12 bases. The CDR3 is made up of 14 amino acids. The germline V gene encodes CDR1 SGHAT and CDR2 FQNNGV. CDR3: CASSSRHETYEQYV. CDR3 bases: TGTGCCAGCAGCTCCCGACACGAAACCTACGAGCAGTACGTC.

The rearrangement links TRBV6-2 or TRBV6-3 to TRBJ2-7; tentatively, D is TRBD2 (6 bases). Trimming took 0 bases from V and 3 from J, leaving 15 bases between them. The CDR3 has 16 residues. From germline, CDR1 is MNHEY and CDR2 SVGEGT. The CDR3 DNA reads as TGTGCCAGCAGTTACTCCGGTTCGGGAGCTCACTACGAGCAGTACTTC. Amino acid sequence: CASSYSGSGAHYEQYF.

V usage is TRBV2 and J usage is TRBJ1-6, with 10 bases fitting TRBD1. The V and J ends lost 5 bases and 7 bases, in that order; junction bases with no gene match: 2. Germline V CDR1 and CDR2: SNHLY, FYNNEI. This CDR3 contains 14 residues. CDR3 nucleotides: TGTGCCAGCAGTACGGGACAGGGGAATTCACCCCTCCACTTT. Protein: CASSTGQGNSPLHF.

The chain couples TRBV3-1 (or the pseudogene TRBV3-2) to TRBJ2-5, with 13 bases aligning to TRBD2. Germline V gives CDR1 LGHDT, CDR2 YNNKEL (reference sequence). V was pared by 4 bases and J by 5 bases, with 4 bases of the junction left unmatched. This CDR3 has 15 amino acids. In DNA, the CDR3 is TGTGCCAGCAGCCGACAGACTAGCGGGGGGGAGACCCAGTACTTC. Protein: CASSRQTSGGETQYF.

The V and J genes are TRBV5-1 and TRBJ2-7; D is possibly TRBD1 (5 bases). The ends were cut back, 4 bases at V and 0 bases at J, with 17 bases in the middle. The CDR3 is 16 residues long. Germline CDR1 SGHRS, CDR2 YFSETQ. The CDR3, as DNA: TGCGCCAGCAGCCAAGGGAACAGGTATAGCTCCTACGAGCAGTACTTC. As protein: CASSQGNRYSSYEQYF.

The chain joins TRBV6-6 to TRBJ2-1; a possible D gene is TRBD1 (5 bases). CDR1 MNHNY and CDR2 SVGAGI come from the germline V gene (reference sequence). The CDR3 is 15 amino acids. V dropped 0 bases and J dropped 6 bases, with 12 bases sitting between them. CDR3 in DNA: TGTGCCAGCAGTTACTCGACGGCTACAGGCAATGAGCAGTTCTTC. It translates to CASSYSTATGNEQFF.

CDR3 amino acids: CASSPSPDSWGFYDQPQHF. CDR3 sequence (DNA): TGTGCCAGCAGTCCAAGCCCGGACAGTTGGGGGTTTTATGATCAGCCCCAGCATTTT. The genes are TRBV6-6 and TRBJ1-5, with a tentative D call TRBD1 (6 bases). V was pared by 5 bases and J by 5 bases, with 28 bases between. The CDR3 covers 19 residues. Germline CDR1 is MNHNY and CDR2 is SVGAGI (reference sequence).

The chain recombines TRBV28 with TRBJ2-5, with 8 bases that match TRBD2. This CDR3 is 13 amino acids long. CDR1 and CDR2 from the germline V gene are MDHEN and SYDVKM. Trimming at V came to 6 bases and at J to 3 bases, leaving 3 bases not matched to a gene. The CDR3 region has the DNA TGTGCCAGCAGGTATAGCGGGAAAGAGACCCAGTACTTC. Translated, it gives CASRYSGKETQYF. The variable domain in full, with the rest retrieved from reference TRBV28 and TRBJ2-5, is DVKVTQSSRYLVKRTGEKVFLECVQDMDHENMFWYRQDPGLGLRLIYFSYDVKMKEKGDIPEGYSVSREKKERFSLILESASTNQTSMYLCASRYSGKETQYFGPGTRLLVL.

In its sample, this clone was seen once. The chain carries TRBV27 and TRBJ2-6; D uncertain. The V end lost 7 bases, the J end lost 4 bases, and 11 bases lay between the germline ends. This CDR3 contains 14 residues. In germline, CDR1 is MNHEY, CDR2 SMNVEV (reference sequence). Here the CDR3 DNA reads TGTGCCAGCACAACTGTGCTCGGGGCCAACGTCCTGACTTTC. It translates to CASTTVLGANVLTF.

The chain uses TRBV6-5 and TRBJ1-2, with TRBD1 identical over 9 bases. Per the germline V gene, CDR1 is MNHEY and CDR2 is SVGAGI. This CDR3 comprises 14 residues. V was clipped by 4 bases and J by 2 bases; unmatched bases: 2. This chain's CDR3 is CASSLDRGNYGYTF. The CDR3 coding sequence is TGTGCCAGCAGTTTAGACAGGGGGAACTATGGCTACACCTTC.

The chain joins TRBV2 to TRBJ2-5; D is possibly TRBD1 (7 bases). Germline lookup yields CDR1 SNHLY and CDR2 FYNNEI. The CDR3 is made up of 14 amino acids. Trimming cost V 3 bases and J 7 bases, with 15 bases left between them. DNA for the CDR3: TGTGCCAGCAGTGACCTACTAGCAGGGGGGACCCAGTACTTC. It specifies CASSDLLAGGTQYF.

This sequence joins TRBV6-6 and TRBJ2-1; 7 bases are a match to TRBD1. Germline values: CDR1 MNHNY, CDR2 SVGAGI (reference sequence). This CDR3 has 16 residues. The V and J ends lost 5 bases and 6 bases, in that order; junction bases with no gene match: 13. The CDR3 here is CASSTIRQGRINEQFF. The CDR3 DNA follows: TGTGCCAGCAGTACGATACGACAGGGTCGGATCAATGAGCAGTTCTTC.

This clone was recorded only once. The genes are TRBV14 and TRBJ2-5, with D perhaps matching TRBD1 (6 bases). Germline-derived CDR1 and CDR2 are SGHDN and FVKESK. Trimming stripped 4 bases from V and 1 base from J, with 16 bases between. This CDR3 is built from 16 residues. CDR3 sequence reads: CASSPSVGAFQETQYF. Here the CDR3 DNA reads TGTGCCAGCAGCCCAAGTGTGGGGGCGTTCCAAGAGACCCAGTACTTC.

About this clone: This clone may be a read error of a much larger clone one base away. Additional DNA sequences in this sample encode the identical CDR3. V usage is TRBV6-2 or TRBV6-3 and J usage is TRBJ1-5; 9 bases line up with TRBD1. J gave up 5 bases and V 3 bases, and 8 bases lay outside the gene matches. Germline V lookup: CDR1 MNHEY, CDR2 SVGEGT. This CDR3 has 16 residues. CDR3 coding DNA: TGTGCCAGCAGTTATCAGGGACAGGGAATTCATCAGCCCCAGCATTTT. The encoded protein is CASSYQGQGIHQPQHF.

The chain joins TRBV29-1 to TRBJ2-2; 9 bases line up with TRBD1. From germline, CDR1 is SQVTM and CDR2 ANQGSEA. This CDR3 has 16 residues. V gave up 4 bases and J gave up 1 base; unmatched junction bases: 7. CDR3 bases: TGCAGCGTTGCGGGACAGGGTTTCGAGAACACCGGGGAGCTGTTTTTT. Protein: CSVAGQGFENTGELFF.

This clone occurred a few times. In DNA, the CDR3 is TGTGCCAGTAGTATTTTTGGGACAGGGCTACCGGGGGAGCAGTTCTTC. Protein product: CASSIFGTGLPGEQFF. This sequence joins TRBV19 and TRBJ2-1; 9 bases agree with TRBD1. This CDR3 spans 16 amino acids. The germline V gene has CDR1 LNHDA and CDR2 SQIVND (reference sequence). After removal of 3 bases from V and 10 bases from J, the junction contained 13 bases not matched to a gene.

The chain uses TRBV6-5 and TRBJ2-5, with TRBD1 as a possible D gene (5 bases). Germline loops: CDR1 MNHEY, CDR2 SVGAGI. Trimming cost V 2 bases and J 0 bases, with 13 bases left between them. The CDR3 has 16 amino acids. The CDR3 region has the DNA TGTGCCAGCAGTTACCCGGCAGGGTTGTACCAAGAGACCCAGTACTTC. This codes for CASSYPAGLYQETQYF.

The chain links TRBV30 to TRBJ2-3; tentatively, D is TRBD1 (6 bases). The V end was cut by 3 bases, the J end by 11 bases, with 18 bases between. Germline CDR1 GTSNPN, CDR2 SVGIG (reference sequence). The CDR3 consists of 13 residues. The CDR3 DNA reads TGTGCCTGGAGGGGTGGACCCCGGGACAAGCAGTATTTT. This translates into CAWRGGPRDKQYF.

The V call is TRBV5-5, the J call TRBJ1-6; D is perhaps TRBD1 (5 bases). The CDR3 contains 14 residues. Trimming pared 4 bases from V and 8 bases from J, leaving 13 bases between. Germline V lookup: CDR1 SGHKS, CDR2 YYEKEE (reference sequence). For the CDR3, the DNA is TGTGCCAGCAGCCCGGGGACTCCTTATTCACCCCTCCACTTT. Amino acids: CASSPGTPYSPLHF.

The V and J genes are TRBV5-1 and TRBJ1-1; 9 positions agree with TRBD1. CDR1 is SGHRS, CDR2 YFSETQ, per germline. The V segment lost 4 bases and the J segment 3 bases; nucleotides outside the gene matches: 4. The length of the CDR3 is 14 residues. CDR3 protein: CASSTGQGYTEAFF. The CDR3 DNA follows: TGCGCCAGCAGCACAGGACAGGGGTACACTGAAGCTTTCTTT. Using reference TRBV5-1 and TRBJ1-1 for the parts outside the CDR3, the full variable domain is KAGVTQTPRYLIKTRGQQVTLSCSPISGHRSVSWYQQTPGQGLQFLFEYFSETQRNKGNFPGRFSGRQFSNSRSEMNVSTLELGDSALYLCASSTGQGYTEAFFGQGTRLTVV.

CDR3 sequence reads: CASTLRGENEQFF. The CDR3 nucleotides read TGTGCCAGCACCCTGCGGGGAGAGAATGAGCAGTTCTTC. The chain has TRBV19 and TRBJ2-1; D might be TRBD2 (6 bases). Germline V gene lookup returns CDR1 LNHDA and CDR2 SQIVND (reference sequence). The CDR3 is 13 amino acids. Trimming took 9 bases from V and 7 from J, leaving 16 bases between them.